Included here is one T cell receptor (beta chain) sequence, with context. The table came from immunoSEQ multiplex PCR; TCRdb's copy has only in-frame clones and leaves some out. The top ten hold 5.5% to 6.5% of the sample, which has roughly 49,000 clones, around 83% seen once. These data originate in a study of blood T cell repertoires in COVID-19. About the research overall: Sample material is recorded as cDNA or gDNA derived from T cells, B-cell-depleted T cells, or PBMCs.

This sequence originates from a woman older than 75 with acute or convalescent COVID-19. Sequences were obtained from peripheral blood.

As DNA, the CDR3 is TGTGCCAGCAGCGGACAGGGGGCCGGCCAGCCCCAGCATTTT. This codes for CASSGQGAGQPQHF. This chain uses TRBV27 with TRBJ1-5, with TRBD1 identical over 11 bases. With V trimmed by 6 bases and J by 7 bases, 5 bases remained unmatched. CDR3 length: 14 residues. Germline V CDR1 and CDR2: MNHEY, SMNVEV (reference sequence).